This T cell receptor beta chain comes out of a study of T cell repertoires in cytomegalovirus infection. Study details: Indications came from public TCR beta signatures; they pointed to CMV infection and to a matching HLA type.

This clonotype was counted many times. The junction had 6 bases not matched to a gene; V was cut back by 2 bases and J by 4 bases. Germline assignment: CDR1 SGHNT and CDR2 YYREEE (reference sequence). This CDR3 is built from 14 residues. MiXCR, run by TCRdb on the reads, gives a single entry per CDR3 protein. The sample holds approximately 500,000 distinct CDR3 sequences, 16% seen once. The sequenced material came from CD8+ T cells from PBMCs. The receptor was derived from a human donor in good health (CMV status not recorded). Some clones in this sample may be carry-over from other donors' samples. The chain combines TRBV5-4 with TRBJ2-7, with 7 bases identical to TRBD1. This CDR3 is CASSLGTELYEQYF. The DNA of the CDR3 is TGTGCCAGCAGCTTAGGGACAGAATTATACGAGCAGTACTTC.